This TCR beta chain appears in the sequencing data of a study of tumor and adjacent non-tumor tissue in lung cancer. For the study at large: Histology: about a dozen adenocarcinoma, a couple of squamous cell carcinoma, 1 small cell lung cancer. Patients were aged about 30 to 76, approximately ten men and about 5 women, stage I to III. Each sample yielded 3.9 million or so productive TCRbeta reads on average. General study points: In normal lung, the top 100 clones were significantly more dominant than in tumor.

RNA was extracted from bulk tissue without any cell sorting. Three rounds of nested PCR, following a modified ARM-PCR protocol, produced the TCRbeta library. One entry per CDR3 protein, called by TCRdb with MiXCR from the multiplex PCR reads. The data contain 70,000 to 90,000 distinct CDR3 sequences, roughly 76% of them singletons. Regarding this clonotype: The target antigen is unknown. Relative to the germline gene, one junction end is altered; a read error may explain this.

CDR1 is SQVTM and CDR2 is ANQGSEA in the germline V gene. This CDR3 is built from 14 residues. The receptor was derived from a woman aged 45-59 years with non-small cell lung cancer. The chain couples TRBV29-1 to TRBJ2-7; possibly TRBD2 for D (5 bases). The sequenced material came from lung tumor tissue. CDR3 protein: CGVQGRGDSYVQYF. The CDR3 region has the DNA TGCGGCGTACAAGGGAGAGGAGATTCCTACGTGCAGTACTTC.